These T cell receptor beta chains were read from a single sample in a study of blood T cell repertoires in COVID-19. Clones were sequenced by immunoSEQ multiplex PCR, and TCRdb holds only the in-frame ones, with some missing. This table has around 67,000 clones, roughly four fifths appearing once. The sample was peripheral blood. The receptors derive from a man in his 70s with acute or convalescent COVID-19. Both conserved end residues are part of each CDR3. A D gene is named only where the DNA matches it firmly. Part of the rows lack a size; the others show once, few, many or a class for expanded clones.

j_call v_call d_call clone_size cdr3_aa cdr3_nt
TRBJ2-6 TRBV9 TRBD1 NA CASSFSRDRFSGANVLTF TGTGCCAGCAGCTTCTCCCGGGACAGATTCTCTGGGGCCAACGTCCTGACTTTC
TRBJ2-7 TRBV7-8 NA NA CASSLAELTYEQYF TGTGCCAGCAGCTTGGCGGAGCTCACCTACGAGCAGTACTTC
TRBJ2-7 TRBV7-9 NA NA CASSLSTTAYEQYF TGTGCCAGCAGCTTAAGCACGACAGCCTACGAGCAGTACTTC
TRBJ2-2 TRBV2 NA few CASSDTDRNTGELFF TGTGCCAGCTCCGACACCGACAGAAACACCGGGGAGCTGTTTTTT
TRBJ2-1 TRBV5-1 TRBD2 NA CASSGTSGNNEQFF TGCGCCAGCAGCGGGACTAGCGGTAACAATGAGCAGTTCTTC
TRBJ2-1 TRBV7-2 NA NA CASGSRSYNEQFF TGTGCCAGCGGGAGTCGGTCCTACAATGAGCAGTTCTTC
TRBJ2-7 TRBV29-1 TRBD1 NA CSVAGQGNEQYF TGCAGCGTTGCGGGACAGGGGAACGAGCAGTACTTC
TRBJ2-1 TRBV20-1 TRBD2 NA CSASLLLAGVRGQFF TGCAGTGCTAGTTTGTTGCTAGCGGGAGTAAGGGGGCAGTTCTTC
TRBJ2-2 TRBV7-7 NA few CASSLTRGGAGELFF TGTGCTAGCAGCTTAACGCGCGGAGGGGCCGGGGAGCTGTTTTTT
TRBJ2-3 TRBV5-4 NA NA CASSLNRGSLDTQYF TGTGCCAGCAGCTTGAATCGCGGGTCGCTGGATACGCAGTATTTT
TRBJ2-3 TRBV3-1/TRBV3-2 NA once CASSQGGRSTDTQYF TGTGCCAGCAGCCAAGGGGGCCGGAGCACAGATACGCAGTATTTT
TRBJ1-2 TRBV7-8 NA once CASSLSGSGAAGNYGYTF TGTGCCAGCAGCTTAAGTGGGTCAGGGGCTGCTGGGAACTATGGCTACACCTTC
TRBJ1-1 TRBV2 NA NA CASSEAASYTEAFF TGTGCCAGCAGTGAAGCGGCCAGTTACACTGAAGCTTTCTTT
TRBJ2-5 TRBV6-5 NA NA CASSYDRKETQYF TGTGCCAGCAGTTATGACAGAAAAGAGACCCAGTACTTC
TRBJ1-5 TRBV3-1/TRBV3-2 NA NA CASSYGQYGNQPQHF TGTGCCAGCAGCTACGGACAGTATGGCAATCAGCCCCAGCATTTT
TRBJ1-2 TRBV7-2 NA NA CASSLAVGQQYGYTF TGTGCCAGCAGCTTAGCGGTTGGACAGCAATATGGCTACACCTTC
TRBJ1-5 TRBV3-1/TRBV3-2 NA NA CASSQGFRGSNQPQHF TGTGCCAGCAGCCAAGGGTTCCGGGGAAGCAATCAGCCCCAGCATTTT
TRBJ1-2 TRBV27 NA few CASSFRQKHYGYTF TGTGCCAGCAGTTTCCGACAGAAACACTATGGCTACACCTTC
TRBJ2-3 TRBV19 NA NA CASSIGGPTDTQYF TGTGCCAGTAGTATCGGCGGGCCCACAGATACGCAGTATTTT
TRBJ1-2 TRBV30 TRBD1 NA CALTGTGGGGYTF TGTGCCTTAACCGGGACAGGTGGCGGTGGCTACACCTTC
TRBJ2-1 TRBV5-1 TRBD1 NA CASSLGWTGTGDEQFF TGCGCCAGCAGCTTGGGATGGACAGGGACCGGGGATGAGCAGTTCTTC
TRBJ2-7 TRBV29-1 NA once CSVTGFGEQYF TGCAGCGTTACAGGGTTCGGCGAGCAGTACTTC
TRBJ2-7 TRBV5-1 NA NA CASSLIIQSSYEQYF TGCGCCAGCAGCTTGATCATACAAAGCTCCTACGAGCAGTACTTC
TRBJ1-2 TRBV5-6 NA NA CASSVTGNVGYGYTF TGTGCCAGCAGCGTCACAGGGAATGTAGGCTATGGCTACACCTTC
TRBJ2-1 TRBV19 TRBD2 NA CASSMGLALNEQFF TGTGCCAGTAGTATGGGACTAGCGTTAAATGAGCAGTTCTTC
TRBJ2-4 TRBV5-1 NA NA CASSISGDKNIQYF TGCGCCAGCAGCATTTCCGGGGACAAAAACATTCAGTACTTC
TRBJ2-7 TRBV18 TRBD2 NA CASGTSGGPRSYEQYF TGTGCCAGCGGGACTAGCGGGGGCCCTAGGTCCTACGAGCAGTACTTC